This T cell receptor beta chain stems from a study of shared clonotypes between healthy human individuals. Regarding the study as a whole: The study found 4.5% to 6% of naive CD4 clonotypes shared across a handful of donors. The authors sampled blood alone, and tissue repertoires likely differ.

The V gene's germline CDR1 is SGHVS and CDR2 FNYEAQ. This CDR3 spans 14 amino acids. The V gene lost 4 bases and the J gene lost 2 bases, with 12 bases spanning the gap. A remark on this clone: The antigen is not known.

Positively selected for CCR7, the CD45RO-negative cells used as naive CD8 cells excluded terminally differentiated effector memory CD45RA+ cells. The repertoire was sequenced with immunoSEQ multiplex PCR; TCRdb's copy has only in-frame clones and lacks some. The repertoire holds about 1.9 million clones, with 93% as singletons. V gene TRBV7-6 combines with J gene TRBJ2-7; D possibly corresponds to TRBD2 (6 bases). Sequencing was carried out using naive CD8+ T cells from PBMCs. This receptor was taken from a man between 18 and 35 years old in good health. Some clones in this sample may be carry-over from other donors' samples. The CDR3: CASSSSPGAYEQYF. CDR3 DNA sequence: TGTGCCAGCAGCTCCTCACCGGGGGCCTACGAGCAGTACTTC.